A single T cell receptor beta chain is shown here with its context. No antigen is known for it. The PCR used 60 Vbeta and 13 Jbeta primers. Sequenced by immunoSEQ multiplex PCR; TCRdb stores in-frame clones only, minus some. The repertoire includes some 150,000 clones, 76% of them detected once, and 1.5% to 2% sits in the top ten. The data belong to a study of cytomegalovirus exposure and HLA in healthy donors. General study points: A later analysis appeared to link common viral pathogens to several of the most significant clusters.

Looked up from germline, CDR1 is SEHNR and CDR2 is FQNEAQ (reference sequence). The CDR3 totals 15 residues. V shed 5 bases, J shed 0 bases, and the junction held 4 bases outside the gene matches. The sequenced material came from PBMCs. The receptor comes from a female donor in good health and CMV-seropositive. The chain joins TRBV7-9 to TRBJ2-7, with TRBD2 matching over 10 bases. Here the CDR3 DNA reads TGTGCCAGCAGCCCCACTAGCGGGGCCTCCTACGAGCAGTACTTC. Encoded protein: CASSPTSGASYEQYF.